What follows describes a single T cell receptor (beta chain). The antigen it binds to is not known. No clone much larger than this one lies a single base away; base qualities are absent. This specimen belongs to a study of CD4 T cell repertoires and nickel (dated by TCRdb to between 2020 and 2021). Receptor amplification or capture employed RT-PCR. Sequenced using an Illumina MiSeq. TCRdb redid the processing of the public reads, applying fastp at Q25 and MiXCR, and retained in-frame beta chains. A single entry per CDR3 protein holds the most common genes and DNA from its merged rows. For this sample the table gives hundreds of distinct CDR3 sequences, of which around 43% were detected only once. The ten largest clones add up to approximately 15% of the sample. The receptor comes from a human donor in a nickel allergy study, with or without nickel allergy (not recorded which). It is not recorded whether this sample comes from one donor or several. The sequencing input was CD4+ T cells from blood, not recorded whether cultured.

The CDR3 loop reads CASSLRGGHNSPLHF. The DNA sequence reads TGTGCCAGCAGCTTACGGGGAGGGCATAATTCACCCCTCCACTTT. Here the chain combines TRBV7-2 and TRBJ1-6; the D gene is unclear. For CDR1 and CDR2, the germline V gene lists SGHTA and FQGNSA. V is cut by 2 bases and J by 5 bases, and the space between the germline ends is 10 bases. The CDR3 spans 15 residues, from the cysteine through the phenylalanine. Only the CDR3 part of the read is kept: 45 bases, read in frame from the first base.